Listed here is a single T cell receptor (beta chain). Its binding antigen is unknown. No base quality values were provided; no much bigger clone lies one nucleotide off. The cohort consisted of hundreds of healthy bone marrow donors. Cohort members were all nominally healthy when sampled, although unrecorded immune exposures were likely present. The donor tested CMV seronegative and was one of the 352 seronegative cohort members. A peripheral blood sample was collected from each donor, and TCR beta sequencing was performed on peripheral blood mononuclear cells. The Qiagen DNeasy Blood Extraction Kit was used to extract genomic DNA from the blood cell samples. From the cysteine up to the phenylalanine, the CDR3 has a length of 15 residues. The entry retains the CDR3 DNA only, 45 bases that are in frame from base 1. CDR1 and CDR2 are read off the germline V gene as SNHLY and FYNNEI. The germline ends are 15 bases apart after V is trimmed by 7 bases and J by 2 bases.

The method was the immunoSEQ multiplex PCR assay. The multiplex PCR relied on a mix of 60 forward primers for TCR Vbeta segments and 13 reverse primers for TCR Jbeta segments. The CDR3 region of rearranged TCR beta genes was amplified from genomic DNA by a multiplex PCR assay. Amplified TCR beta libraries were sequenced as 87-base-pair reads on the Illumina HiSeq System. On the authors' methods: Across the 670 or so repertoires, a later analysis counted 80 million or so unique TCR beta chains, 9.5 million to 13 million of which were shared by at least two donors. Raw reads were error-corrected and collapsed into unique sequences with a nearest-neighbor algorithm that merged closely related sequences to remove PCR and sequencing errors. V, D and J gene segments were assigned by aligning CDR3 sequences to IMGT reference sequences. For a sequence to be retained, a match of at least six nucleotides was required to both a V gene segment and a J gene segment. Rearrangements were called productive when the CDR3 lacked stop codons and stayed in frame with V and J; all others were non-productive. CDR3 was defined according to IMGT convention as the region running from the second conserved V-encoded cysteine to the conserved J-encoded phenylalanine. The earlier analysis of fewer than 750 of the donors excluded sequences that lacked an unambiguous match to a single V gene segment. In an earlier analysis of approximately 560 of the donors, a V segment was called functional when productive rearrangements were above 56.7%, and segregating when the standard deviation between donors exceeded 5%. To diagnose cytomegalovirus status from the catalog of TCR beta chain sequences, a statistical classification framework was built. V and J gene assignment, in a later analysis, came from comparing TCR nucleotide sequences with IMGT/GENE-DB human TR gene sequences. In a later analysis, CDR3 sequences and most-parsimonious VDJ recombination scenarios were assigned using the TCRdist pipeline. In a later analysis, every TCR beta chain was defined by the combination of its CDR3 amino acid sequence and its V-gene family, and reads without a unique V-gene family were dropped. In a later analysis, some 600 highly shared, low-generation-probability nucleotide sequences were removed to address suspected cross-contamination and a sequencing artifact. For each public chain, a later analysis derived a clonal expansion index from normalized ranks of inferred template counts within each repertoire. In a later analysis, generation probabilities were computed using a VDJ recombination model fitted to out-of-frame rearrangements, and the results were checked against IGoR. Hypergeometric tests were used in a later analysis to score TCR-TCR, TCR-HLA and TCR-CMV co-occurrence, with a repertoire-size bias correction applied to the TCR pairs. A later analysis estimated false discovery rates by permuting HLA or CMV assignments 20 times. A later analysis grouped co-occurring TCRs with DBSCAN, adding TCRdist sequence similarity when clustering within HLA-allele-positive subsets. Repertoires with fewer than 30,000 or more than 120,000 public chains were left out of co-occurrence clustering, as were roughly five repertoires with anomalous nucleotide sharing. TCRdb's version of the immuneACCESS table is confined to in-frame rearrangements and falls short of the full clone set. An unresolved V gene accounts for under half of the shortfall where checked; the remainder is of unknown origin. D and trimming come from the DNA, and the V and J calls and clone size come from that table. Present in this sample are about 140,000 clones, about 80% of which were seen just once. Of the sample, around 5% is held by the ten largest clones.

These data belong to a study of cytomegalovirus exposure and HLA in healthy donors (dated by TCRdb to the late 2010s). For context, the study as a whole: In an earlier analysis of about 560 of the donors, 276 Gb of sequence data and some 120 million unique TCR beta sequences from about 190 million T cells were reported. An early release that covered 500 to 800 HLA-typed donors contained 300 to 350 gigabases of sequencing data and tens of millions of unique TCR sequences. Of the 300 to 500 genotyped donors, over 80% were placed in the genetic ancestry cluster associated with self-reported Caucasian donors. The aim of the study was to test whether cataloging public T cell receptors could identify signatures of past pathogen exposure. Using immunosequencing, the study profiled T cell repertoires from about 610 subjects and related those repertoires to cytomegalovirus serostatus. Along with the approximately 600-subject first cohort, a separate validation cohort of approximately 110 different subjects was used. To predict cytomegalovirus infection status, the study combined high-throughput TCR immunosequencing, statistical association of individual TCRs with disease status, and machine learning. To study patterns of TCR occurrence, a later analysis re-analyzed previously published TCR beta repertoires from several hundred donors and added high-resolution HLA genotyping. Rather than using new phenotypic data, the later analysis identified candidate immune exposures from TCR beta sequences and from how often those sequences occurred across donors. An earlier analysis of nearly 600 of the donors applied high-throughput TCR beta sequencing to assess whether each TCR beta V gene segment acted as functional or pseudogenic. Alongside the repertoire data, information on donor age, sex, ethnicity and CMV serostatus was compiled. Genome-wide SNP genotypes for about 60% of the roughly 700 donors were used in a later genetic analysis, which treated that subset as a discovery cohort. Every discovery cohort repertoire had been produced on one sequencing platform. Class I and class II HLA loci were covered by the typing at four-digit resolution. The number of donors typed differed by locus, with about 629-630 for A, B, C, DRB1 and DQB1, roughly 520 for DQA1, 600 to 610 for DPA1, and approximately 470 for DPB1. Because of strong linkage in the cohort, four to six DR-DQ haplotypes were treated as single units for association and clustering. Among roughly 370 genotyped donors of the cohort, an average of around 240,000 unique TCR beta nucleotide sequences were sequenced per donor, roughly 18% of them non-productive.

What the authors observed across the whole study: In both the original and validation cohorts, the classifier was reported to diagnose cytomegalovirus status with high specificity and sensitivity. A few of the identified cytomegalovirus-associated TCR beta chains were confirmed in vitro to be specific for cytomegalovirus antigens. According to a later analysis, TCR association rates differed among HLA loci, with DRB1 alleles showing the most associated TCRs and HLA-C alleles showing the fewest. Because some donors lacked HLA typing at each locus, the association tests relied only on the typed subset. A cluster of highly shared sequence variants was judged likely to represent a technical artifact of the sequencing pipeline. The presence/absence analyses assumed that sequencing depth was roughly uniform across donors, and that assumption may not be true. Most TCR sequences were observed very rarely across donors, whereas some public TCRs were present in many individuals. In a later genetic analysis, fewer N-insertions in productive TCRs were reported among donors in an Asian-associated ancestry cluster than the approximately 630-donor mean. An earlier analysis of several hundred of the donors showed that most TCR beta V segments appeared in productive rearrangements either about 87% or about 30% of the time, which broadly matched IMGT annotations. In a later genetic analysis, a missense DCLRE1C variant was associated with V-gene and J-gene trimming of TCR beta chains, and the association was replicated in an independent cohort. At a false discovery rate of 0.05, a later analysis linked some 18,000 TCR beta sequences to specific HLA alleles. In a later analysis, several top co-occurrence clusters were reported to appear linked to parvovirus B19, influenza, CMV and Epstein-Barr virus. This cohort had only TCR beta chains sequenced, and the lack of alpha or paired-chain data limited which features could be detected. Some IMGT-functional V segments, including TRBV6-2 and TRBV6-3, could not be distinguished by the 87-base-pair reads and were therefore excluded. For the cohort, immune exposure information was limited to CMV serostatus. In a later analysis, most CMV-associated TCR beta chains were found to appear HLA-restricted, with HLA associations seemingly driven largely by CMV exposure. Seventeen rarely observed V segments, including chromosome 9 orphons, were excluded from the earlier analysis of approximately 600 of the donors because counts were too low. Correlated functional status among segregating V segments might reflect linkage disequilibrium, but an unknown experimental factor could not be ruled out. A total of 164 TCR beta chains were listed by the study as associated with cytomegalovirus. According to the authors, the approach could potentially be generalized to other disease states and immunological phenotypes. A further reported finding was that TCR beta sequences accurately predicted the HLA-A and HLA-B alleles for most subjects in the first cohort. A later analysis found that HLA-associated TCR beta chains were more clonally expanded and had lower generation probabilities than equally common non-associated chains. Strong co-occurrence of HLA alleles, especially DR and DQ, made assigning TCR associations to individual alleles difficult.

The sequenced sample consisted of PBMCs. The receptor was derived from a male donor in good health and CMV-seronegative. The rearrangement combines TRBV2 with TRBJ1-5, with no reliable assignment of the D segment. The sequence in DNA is TGTGCCAGCAATCGGTTCGGAGAGGGCAATCAGCCCCAGCATTTT. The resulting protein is CASNRFGEGNQPQHF.